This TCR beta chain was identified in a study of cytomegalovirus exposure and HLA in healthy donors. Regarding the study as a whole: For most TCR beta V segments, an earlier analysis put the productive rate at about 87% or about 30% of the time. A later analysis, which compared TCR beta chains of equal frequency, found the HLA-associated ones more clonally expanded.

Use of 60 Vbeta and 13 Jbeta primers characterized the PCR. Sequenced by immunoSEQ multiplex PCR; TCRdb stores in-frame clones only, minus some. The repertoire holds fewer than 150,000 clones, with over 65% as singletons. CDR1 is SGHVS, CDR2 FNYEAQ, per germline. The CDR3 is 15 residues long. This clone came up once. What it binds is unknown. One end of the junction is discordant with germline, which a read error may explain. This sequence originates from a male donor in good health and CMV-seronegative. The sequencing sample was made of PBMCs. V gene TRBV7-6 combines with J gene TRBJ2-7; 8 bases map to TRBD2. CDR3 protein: CAGSPLREGLFEQYF. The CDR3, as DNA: TGTGCCGGCAGCCCACTACGGGAGGGCCTATTCGAGCAGTACTTC.